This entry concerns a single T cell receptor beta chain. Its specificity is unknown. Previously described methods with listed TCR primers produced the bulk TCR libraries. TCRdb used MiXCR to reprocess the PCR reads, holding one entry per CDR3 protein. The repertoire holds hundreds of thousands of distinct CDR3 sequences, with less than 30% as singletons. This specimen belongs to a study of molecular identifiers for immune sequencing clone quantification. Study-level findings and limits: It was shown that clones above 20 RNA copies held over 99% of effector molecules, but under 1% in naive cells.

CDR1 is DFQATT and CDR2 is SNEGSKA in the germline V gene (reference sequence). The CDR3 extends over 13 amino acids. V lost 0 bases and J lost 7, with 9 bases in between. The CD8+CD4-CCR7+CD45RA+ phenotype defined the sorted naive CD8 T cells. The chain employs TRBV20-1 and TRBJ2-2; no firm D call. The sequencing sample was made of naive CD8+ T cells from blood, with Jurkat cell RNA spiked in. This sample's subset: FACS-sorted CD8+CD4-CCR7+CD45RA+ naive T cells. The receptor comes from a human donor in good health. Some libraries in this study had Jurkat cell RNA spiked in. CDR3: CSARDQPGGELFF. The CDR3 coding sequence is TGCAGTGCTAGAGATCAACCAGGCGGGGAGCTGTTTTTT.